A single sample gave rise to the 5 T cell receptor beta chains below, sequenced in a study of regulatory T cells in long-lasting Graves disease. HTBI primers from iRepertoire and Arm-PCR of CDR3 regions yielded the TCR beta libraries. MiXCR, applied by TCRdb to the multiplex PCR reads, yields one record per CDR3 protein. The data show about 470,000 distinct CDR3 sequences, with around 20% seen just once and about 7.8% held by the top ten. Time point: persistent/refractory GD, antithyroid drugs over 5 years with positive TRAb. PBMC-derived RNA was used for the TCR library. This sample comprised peripheral blood mononuclear cells (PBMCs), obtained when the disease was refractory, from a patient treated with antithyroid drugs. These receptors all come from a female donor with Graves disease.

This clonotype was counted only a few times. The chain uses TRBV5-1 and TRBJ1-1; D gene ambiguous. Deletions cut 0 bases from V and 1 base from J, with 10 bases between. CDR3 size: 15 residues. CDR1 SGHRS and CDR2 YFSETQ come from the germline V gene. The CDR3 bases are TGCGCCAGCAGCTTGGATCTGGGCGCGAACACTGAAGCTTTCTTT. Translating gives CASSLDLGANTEAFF. Complete variable domain (other parts from reference TRBV5-1 and TRBJ1-1): KAGVTQTPRYLIKTRGQQVTLSCSPISGHRSVSWYQQTPGQGLQFLFEYFSETQRNKGNFPGRFSGRQFSNSRSEMNVSTLELGDSALYLCASSLDLGANTEAFFGQGTRLTVV.

This clonotype was recorded at least ten times. This chain joins TRBV10-3 and TRBJ1-5; no clear D. This CDR3 region has 14 residues. CDR1 and CDR2 from the germline V gene are ENHRY and SYGVKD. The V and J ends lost 2 bases and 3 bases respectively, with 8 bases between them. CDR3 DNA sequence: TGTGCCATCAGTGAGGGACCGGACAATCAGCCCCAGCATTTT. Protein sequence: CAISEGPDNQPQHF.

The chain is built from TRBV19 and TRBJ2-2; D uncertain. Looked up from germline, CDR1 is LNHDA and CDR2 is SQIVND (reference sequence). V lost 3 bases and J lost 8, with 10 bases in between. The CDR3 length is 13 residues. For the CDR3, the DNA is TGTGCCAGTAGTATCTCCCTTGTTGGGGAGCTGTTTTTT. Its translation: CASSISLVGELFF.

The V call is TRBV4-1, the J call TRBJ1-2, with D unclear. The V end was cut by 0 bases, the J end by 4 bases, with 6 bases between. The germline CDR1 and CDR2 sequences are MGHRA and YSYEKL. This CDR3 contains 13 residues. The CDR3 here is CASSQETRYGYTF. The CDR3 nucleotides read TGCGCCAGCAGCCAAGAGACCCGCTATGGCTACACCTTC.

There are many counts of this clonotype. The CDR3 coding sequence is TGTGCCAGCAGTTTACGGGCTAGCGGGAGGGTGGACTCAGGGAGAGAGACCCAGTACTTC. Protein product: CASSLRASGRVDSGRETQYF. The chain recombines TRBV12-3 or TRBV12-4 with TRBJ2-5; 12 nucleotides agree with TRBD2. CDR3 length: 20 residues. With V trimmed by 2 bases and J by 4 bases, 17 bases remained unmatched.